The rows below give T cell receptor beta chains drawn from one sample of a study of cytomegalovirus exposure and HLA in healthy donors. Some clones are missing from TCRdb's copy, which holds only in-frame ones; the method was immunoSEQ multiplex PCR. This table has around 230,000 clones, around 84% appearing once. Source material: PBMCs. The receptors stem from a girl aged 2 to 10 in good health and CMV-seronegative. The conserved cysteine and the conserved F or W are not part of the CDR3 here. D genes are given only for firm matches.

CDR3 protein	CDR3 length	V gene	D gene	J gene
ASSFRYGYT	9	TRBV7-9	NA	TRBJ1-2
ASSLGGSGNGYT	12	TRBV7-6	NA	TRBJ1-2
ASSSRTSGPTYEQY	14	TRBV11-2	TRBD2	TRBJ2-7
ASSLAGGAYEQY	12	TRBV5-6	NA	TRBJ2-7
ASSESPGHLNTEAF	14	TRBV10-1	NA	TRBJ1-1
ASTEGGAAKNIQY	13	TRBV6-1	NA	TRBJ2-4
ASSYVRATNEKLF	13	TRBV6-5	NA	TRBJ1-4
ASSLQGFAGELF	12	TRBV27	NA	TRBJ2-2
ASSESGLEAF	10	TRBV2	NA	TRBJ1-1
ASSIQSGGTEQF	12	TRBV19	TRBD2	TRBJ2-1
ASSIYYGYT	9	TRBV2	NA	TRBJ1-2
ASSLGGRALGGYEQY	15	TRBV7-9	NA	TRBJ2-7
TSSPRLQGNYGYT	13	TRBV1	NA	TRBJ1-2
AISESGGGLYNEQF	14	TRBV10-3	NA	TRBJ2-1
ASRQRGLNTEAF	12	TRBV10-3	NA	TRBJ1-1
ASSLILYEQY	10	TRBV11-2	NA	NA
ASGGAFNEQF	10	TRBV9	NA	TRBJ2-1
ASSLVGLGADTQY	13	TRBV11-2	TRBD2	TRBJ2-3
ASSLTTHRQGEAF	13	TRBV7-2	TRBD1	TRBJ1-1
ASSSRTGLNEKLF	13	TRBV9	TRBD1	TRBJ1-4
ASSQDRSYSNQPQH	14	TRBV4-1	NA	TRBJ1-5
ASSKGLAGSTSAIYEQY	17	TRBV21-1	NA	TRBJ2-7
AISAAREDEQF	11	TRBV10-3	NA	TRBJ2-1
ASSPATGGRYEQY	13	TRBV6-5	TRBD1	TRBJ2-7
ASSQGHLGTEAF	12	TRBV13	NA	TRBJ1-1
ASSRTESSYNEQF	13	TRBV6-1	NA	TRBJ2-1
AWSVGGGTEAF	11	TRBV30	NA	TRBJ1-1
ASRLQGTEAF	10	TRBV28	NA	TRBJ1-1
ASSLYGAGSPYNEQF	15	TRBV4-2	NA	TRBJ2-1
ASSLGRAVPPYNEQF	15	TRBV11-3	NA	TRBJ2-1
ASSQIAGGPNEQF	13	TRBV18	TRBD2	TRBJ2-1
ATSEGRGGQPQH	12	TRBV15	NA	TRBJ1-5
ASSEGGLTERGYEQY	15	TRBV2	NA	TRBJ2-7
ASSVGGRARETQY	13	TRBV9	TRBD2	TRBJ2-5
ATSRESVNQPQH	12	TRBV15	NA	TRBJ1-5
ATSRAGTGSYEQY	13	TRBV15	TRBD1	TRBJ2-7
ASGLQGNTIY	10	TRBV12-5	NA	TRBJ1-3
ASRTRGRGNEKLF	13	TRBV19	NA	TRBJ1-4
ASSPDRGKGQPQH	13	TRBV6-5	TRBD1	TRBJ1-5
ASSQDPSGETQY	12	TRBV4-2	TRBD2	TRBJ2-5
ASSTGISNQPQH	12	TRBV2	NA	TRBJ1-5
ASAIPGGGADTQY	13	TRBV5-4	NA	TRBJ2-3
ASSQATSGGAGDTQY	15	TRBV4-2	TRBD2	TRBJ2-3
ASSPRQLNYGYT	12	TRBV18	NA	TRBJ1-2
ASSFPPYEQY	10	TRBV7-9	NA	TRBJ2-7
ASSWGRMGTGSYEQY	15	TRBV19	TRBD1	TRBJ2-7
ASTRSGGDSYEQY	13	TRBV11-2	TRBD2	TRBJ2-7
ASSQAPTGTGEFLY	14	TRBV4-1	TRBD1	TRBJ2-7